A single sample is the source of the 10 T cell receptor beta chains below, sequenced in a study of cytomegalovirus exposure and HLA in healthy donors. PCR employed 60 Vbeta and 13 Jbeta primers. Sequenced by immunoSEQ multiplex PCR; TCRdb stores in-frame clones only, minus some. The sample shows fewer than 150,000 clones, around 75% of them seen only once. Source material: PBMCs. The receptor set was obtained from a female donor in good health and CMV-seronegative.

The genes are TRBV10-3 and TRBJ2-2; TRBD1 agrees at 7 bases. CDR3 length equals 15 residues. Germline V gives CDR1 ENHRY, CDR2 SYGVKD. The V segment lost 4 bases and the J segment 5 bases; nucleotides outside the gene matches: 7. The CDR3 coding sequence is TGTGCCATCAGTGCTGTGACAGGGCCTACCGGGGAGCTGTTTTTT. It specifies CAISAVTGPTGELFF.

This clone was observed a handful of times. The chain employs TRBV29-1 and TRBJ2-1; 11 bases align to TRBD2. Per the germline V gene, CDR1 is SQVTM and CDR2 is ANQGSEA. The ends lost 0 bases at V and 7 bases at J; junction bases unmatched: 2. There are 14 residues in the CDR3. The CDR3 coding sequence is TGCAGCGTTGAAGAGGGGACTAGCGGAAATGAGCAGTTCTTC. This translates into CSVEEGTSGNEQFF.

The genes are TRBV10-3 and TRBJ1-4, with 8 bases lining up with TRBD1. CDR1 ENHRY and CDR2 SYGVKD come from the germline V gene. Losses at the gene ends were 4 bases for V and 8 bases for J; bases not matched to a gene: 6. There are 14 residues in the CDR3. Here the CDR3 DNA reads TGTGCCATCAGTGTTAACAGGGGGAAAGAAAAACTGTTTTTT. Amino acids: CAISVNRGKEKLFF.

The gene calls are TRBV6-5 and TRBJ2-7; TRBD2 matches 7 bases. CDR1 MNHEY and CDR2 SVGAGI come from the germline V gene. The CDR3 extends over 15 amino acids. The junction had 9 bases not matched to a gene; V was cut back by 5 bases and J by 2 bases. Here the CDR3 reads CASSPRRSGAYEQYF. CDR3 in DNA: TGTGCCAGCAGTCCCCGACGGAGCGGGGCCTACGAGCAGTACTTC.

This clone was counted a few times. The chain joins TRBV19 to TRBJ2-2, with 11 bases fitting TRBD1. The CDR3 extends over 14 amino acids. Germline V CDR1 and CDR2: LNHDA, SQIVND (reference sequence). The V segment lost 6 bases and the J segment 6 bases; nucleotides outside the gene matches: 3. CDR3 amino acids: CASRDRGRAGELFF. CDR3 in DNA: TGTGCCAGTAGGGACAGGGGGCGCGCCGGGGAGCTGTTTTTT.

The chain uses TRBV6-1 and TRBJ2-1, with TRBD1 matching over 8 bases. Germline trimming cut 4 bases from V and 1 base from J; bases unmatched to any gene: 3. The CDR3 runs to 15 residues. Germline V gene lookup returns CDR1 MNHNS and CDR2 SASEGT. As DNA, the CDR3 is TGTGCCAGCAGTGCAGGGGGCAAGTCCTACAATGAGCAGTTCTTC. Its protein product is CASSAGGKSYNEQFF.

The gene calls are TRBV9 and TRBJ2-3; tentatively, D is TRBD2 (6 bases). The germline gives CDR1 SGDLS, CDR2 YYNGEE. This CDR3 spans 14 amino acids. The ends were cut back, 2 bases at V and 4 bases at J, with 11 bases in the middle. Written as DNA, the CDR3 is TGTGCCAGCAGCGTTAGCGGAGGAGCAGATACGCAGTATTTT. This sequence encodes CASSVSGGADTQYF.

The table lists this clone with a few counts. The V call is TRBV5-1, the J call TRBJ2-1; D is possibly TRBD1 (5 bases). Germline values: CDR1 SGHRS, CDR2 YFSETQ. The CDR3 extends over 14 amino acids. The V gene lost 4 bases and the J gene lost 5 bases, with 13 bases spanning the gap. The CDR3 reads CASSPRQLHNEQFF. CDR3 nucleotide sequence: TGCGCCAGCAGCCCGAGACAGCTACACAATGAGCAGTTCTTC.

The V and J genes are TRBV27 and TRBJ2-1; 8 nucleotides match TRBD2. Trimming removed 6 bases from V and 4 bases from J; junction bases left unmatched: 5. The germline CDR1 and CDR2 sequences are MNHEY and SMNVEV (reference sequence). The CDR3 consists of 14 residues. The CDR3 DNA follows: TGTGCCAGCAGAGGACTAGCCAAATACAATGAGCAGTTCTTC. It codes for CASRGLAKYNEQFF.

Points on this clone: Germline is not matched at one junction end, which may reflect a read error. The genes are TRBV6-1 and TRBJ2-5; D ambiguous. The germline V gene has CDR1 MNHNS and CDR2 SASEGT. The CDR3 covers 14 residues. In DNA, the CDR3 is TGTGCCAGCGTTGAAGGCTCCCTTCAAGAGACTCAGTACTTC. Encoded protein: CASVEGSLQETQYF.